This entry features one TCR beta chain sequence. This specimen belongs to a study of blood T cell repertoires in COVID-19. Background on the study: Specimens from acute and convalescent COVID-19 originated in the United States, Italy and Spain. PBMCs, B-cell-depleted T cells, or T cells provided the cDNA or gDNA that made up the material.

Libraries were prepared by immunoSEQ multiplex PCR; TCRdb keeps only in-frame clonotypes and omits some of them. The repertoire holds about 280,000 clones, with roughly 86% as singletons. The receptor was isolated from a man younger than 35 with active or convalescent COVID-19. The sample taken for sequencing was peripheral blood.

In nucleotides, the CDR3 is TGCGCCAGCAATCGGCTAGCGGGGGGGCCGAATACGCAGTATTTT. Translating gives CASNRLAGGPNTQYF. The chain recombines TRBV5-1 with TRBJ2-3; TRBD2 matches 12 bases. The CDR3 loop spans 15 amino acids. The ends lost 6 bases at V and 7 bases at J; junction bases unmatched: 9. Germline V gene sequence: CDR1 SGHRS, CDR2 YFSETQ.